This TCR beta chain comes out of a study of control samples from healthy donors and cancer patients. The CDR3 consists of 14 residues. Germline values: CDR1 LNHDA, CDR2 SQIVND (reference sequence). The V end was cut by 2 bases, the J end by 2 bases, with 10 bases between. Sequenced by immunoSEQ multiplex PCR; TCRdb stores in-frame clones only, minus some. The sample records about 140,000 clones, just over 85% being singletons. This TCR came from a man aged 18 to 30 in good health. Sequenced: blood. The chain uses TRBV19 and TRBJ2-7, with a tentative D call TRBD1 (5 bases). The CDR3 coding sequence is TGTGCCAGTAGTATAAGGGGCAGCCCCTACGAGCAGTACTTC. Translation gives CASSIRGSPYEQYF.